This T cell receptor beta chain was sequenced during a study of T cell responses to AZD1222 COVID-19 vaccine. At the level of the study: Pooling of second doses given at about 4 or about 12 weeks was done.

Turning to this clone: Its antigen is as yet unknown.

Germline V gene data show CDR1 as SNHLY and CDR2 as FYNNEI. The CDR3 runs 15 residues. Trimming took 6 bases from V and 4 from J, leaving 16 bases between them. Study outcomes and limitations: A reported finding is that nearly half of spike-specific TCRs target unmutated variant regions. Samples come after the peak T cell response, not at day 14. Among the donors, most were white British and more were female, and clonal diversity was possibly underestimated.

The method was immunoSEQ multiplex PCR; TCRdb's version includes in-frame clones alone and lacks a portion of them. There are 100,000 or so clones in the sample; 70% to 90% occur only once, and 9.1% lies in the top ten. This specimen consisted of peripheral blood, obtained on day 0 of AZD1222 vaccination. The genes are TRBV2 and TRBJ1-3; tentative D call: TRBD1 (5 bases). The receptor was derived from an adult in good health. The CDR3 nucleotides are TGTGCCAGCAGGGCACGCAGGGAAGGGGGAAACACCATATATTTT. Protein: CASRARREGGNTIYF.